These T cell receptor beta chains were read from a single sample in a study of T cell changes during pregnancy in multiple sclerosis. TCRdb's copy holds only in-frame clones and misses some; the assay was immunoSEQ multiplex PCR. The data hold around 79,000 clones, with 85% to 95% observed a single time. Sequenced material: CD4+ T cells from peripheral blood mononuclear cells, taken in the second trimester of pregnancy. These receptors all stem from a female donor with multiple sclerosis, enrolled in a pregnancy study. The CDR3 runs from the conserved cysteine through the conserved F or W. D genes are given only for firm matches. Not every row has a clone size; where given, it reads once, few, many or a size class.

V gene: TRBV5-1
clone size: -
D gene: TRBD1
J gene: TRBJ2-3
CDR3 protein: CASSLADRYRTDTQYF
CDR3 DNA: TGCGCCAGCAGCTTGGCGGACAGGTATCGCACAGATACGCAGTATTTT

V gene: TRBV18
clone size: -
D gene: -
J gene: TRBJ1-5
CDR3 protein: CASSPPGGQPQHF
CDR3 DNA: TGTGCCAGCTCACCCCCCGGCGGTCAGCCCCAGCATTTT

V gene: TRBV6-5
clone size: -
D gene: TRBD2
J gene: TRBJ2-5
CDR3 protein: CASSYTSWGGLKTQYF
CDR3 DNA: TGTGCCAGCAGTTACACCTCCTGGGGAGGGCTAAAGACCCAGTACTTC

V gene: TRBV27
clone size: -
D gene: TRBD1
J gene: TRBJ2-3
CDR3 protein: CASSSMNRGRSDTQYF
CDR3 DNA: TGTGCCAGCAGTTCAATGAACAGGGGGCGTTCAGATACGCAGTATTTT

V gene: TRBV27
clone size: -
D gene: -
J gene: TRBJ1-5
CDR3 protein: CASSKDRSNQPQHF
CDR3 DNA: TGTGCCAGCAGTAAAGACAGATCCAATCAGCCCCAGCATTTT

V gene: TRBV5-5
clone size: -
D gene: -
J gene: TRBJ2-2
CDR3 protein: CASSLVGTNTGELFF
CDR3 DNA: TGTGCCAGCAGCTTGGTCGGGACGAACACCGGGGAGCTGTTTTTT

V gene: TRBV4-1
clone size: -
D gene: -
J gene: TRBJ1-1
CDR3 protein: CASSQELLPTEAFF
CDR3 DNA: TGCGCCAGCAGCCAAGAGCTCCTACCCACTGAAGCTTTCTTT

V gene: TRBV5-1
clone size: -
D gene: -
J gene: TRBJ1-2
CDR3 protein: CASSLVRQSYGYTF
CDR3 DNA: TGCGCCAGCAGCTTGGTACGACAGAGCTATGGCTACACCTTC

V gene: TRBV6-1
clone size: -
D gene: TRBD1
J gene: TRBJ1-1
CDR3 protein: CASSEVFGQGNTEAFF
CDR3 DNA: TGTGCCAGCAGTGAAGTTTTTGGACAGGGGAACACTGAAGCTTTCTTT

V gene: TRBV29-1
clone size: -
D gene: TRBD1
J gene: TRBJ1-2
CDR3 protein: CSVEDRTRGGYTF
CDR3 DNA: TGCAGCGTTGAGGACAGGACCCGGGGTGGCTACACCTTC

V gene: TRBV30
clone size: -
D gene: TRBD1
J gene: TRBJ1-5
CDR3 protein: CACGQGNQPQHF
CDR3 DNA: TGTGCCTGTGGACAGGGGAATCAGCCCCAGCATTTT

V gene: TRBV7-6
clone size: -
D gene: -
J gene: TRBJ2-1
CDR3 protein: CASSLGLLNEQFF
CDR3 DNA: TGTGCCAGCAGCTTAGGACTCCTCAATGAGCAGTTCTTC

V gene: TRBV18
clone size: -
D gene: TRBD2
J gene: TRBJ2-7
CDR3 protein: CASSLQRESHEQYF
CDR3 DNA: TGTGCCAGCTCACTCCAGCGGGAGAGCCACGAGCAGTACTTC

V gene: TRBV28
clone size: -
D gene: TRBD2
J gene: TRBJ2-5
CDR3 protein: CASSSQAGGLETQYF
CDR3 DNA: TGTGCCAGCAGTTCCCAAGCGGGAGGGTTGGAGACCCAGTACTTC

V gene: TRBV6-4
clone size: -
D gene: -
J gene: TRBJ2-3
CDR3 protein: CASSDSSNTQYF
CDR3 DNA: TGTGCCAGCAGTGACTCAAGCAACACGCAGTATTTT

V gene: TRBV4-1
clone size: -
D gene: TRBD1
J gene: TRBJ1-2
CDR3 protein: CASSQDYGSVDRRTNYGYTF
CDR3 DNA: TGCGCCAGCAGCCAAGATTATGGGTCCGTGGACAGGCGCACTAACTATGGCTACACCTTC

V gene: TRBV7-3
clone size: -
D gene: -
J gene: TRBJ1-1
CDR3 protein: CASSSKRETEAFF
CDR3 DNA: TGTGCCAGCAGTTCCAAGCGGGAAACTGAAGCTTTCTTT

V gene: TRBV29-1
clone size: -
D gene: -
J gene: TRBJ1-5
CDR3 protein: CSVIGGASQPQHF
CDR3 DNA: TGCAGCGTTATTGGGGGCGCGAGCCAGCCCCAGCATTTT

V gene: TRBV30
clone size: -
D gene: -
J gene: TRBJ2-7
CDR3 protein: CAWSVKGFEQYF
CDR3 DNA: TGTGCCTGGAGTGTTAAGGGGTTTGAGCAGTACTTC

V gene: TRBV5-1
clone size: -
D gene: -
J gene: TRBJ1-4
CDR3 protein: CASSLQGTNEKLFF
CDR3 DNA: TGCGCCAGCAGCTTACAGGGAACTAATGAAAAACTGTTTTTT

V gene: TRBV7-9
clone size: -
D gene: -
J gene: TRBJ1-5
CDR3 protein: CASSLRDQPQHF
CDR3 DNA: TGTGCCAGCAGCTTACGCGATCAGCCCCAGCATTTT

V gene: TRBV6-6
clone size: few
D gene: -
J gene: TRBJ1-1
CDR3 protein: CASSRGAGNTEAFF
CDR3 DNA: TGTGCCAGCAGTAGAGGAGCGGGTAACACTGAAGCTTTCTTT

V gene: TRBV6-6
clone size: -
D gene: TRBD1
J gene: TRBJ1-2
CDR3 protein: CASSYGDRGHADGYTF
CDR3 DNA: TGTGCCAGCAGTTATGGGGACAGGGGGCACGCGGATGGCTACACCTTC

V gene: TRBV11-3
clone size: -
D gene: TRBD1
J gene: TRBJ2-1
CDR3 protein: CASSSTGVYNEQFF
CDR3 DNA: TGTGCCAGCAGCTCCACAGGGGTTTACAATGAGCAGTTCTTC

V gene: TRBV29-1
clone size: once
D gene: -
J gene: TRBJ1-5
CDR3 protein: CSVETPLLWAGNQPQHF
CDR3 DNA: TGCAGCGTTGAAACCCCTCTTTTATGGGCAGGGAACCAGCCCCAGCATTTT

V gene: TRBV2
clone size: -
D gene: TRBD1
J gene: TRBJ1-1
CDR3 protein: CASRNRGLNTEAFF
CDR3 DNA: TGTGCCAGCAGAAACAGGGGATTGAACACTGAAGCTTTCTTT

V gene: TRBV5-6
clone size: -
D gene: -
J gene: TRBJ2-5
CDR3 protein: CASSRLRTEETQYF
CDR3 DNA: TGTGCCAGCAGCCGATTAAGGACAGAAGAGACCCAGTACTTC

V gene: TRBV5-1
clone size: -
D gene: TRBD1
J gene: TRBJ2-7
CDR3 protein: CASSTDRYEQYF
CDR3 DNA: TGCGCCAGCAGCACGGACAGGTACGAGCAGTACTTC

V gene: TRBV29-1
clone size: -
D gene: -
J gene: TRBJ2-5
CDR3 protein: CSGAGRLKETQYF
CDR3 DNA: TGCAGTGGGGCAGGGAGGCTAAAAGAGACCCAGTACTTC

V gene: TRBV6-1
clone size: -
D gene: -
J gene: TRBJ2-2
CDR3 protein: CASKAWGGTGELFF
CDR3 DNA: TGTGCCAGCAAAGCCTGGGGAGGCACCGGGGAGCTGTTTTTT

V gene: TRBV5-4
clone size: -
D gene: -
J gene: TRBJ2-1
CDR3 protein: CASSPLGGPYNEQFF
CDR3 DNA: TGTGCCAGCAGCCCACTGGGGGGTCCCTACAATGAGCAGTTCTTC

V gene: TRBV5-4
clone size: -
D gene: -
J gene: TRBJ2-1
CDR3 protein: CASSHGTPRFNEQFF
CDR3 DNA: TGTGCCAGCAGCCACGGGACTCCTCGATTTAATGAGCAGTTCTTC

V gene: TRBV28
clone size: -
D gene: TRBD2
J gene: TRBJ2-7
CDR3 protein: CASSLITSGRINEQYF
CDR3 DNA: TGTGCCAGCAGTTTAATAACTAGCGGGAGGATCAACGAGCAGTACTTC